This T cell receptor (beta chain) emerged from a study of regulatory T cells in long-lasting Graves disease. Arm-PCR with iRepertoire HTBI primers amplified the CDR3 regions for these TCR beta libraries. One entry per CDR3 protein, called by TCRdb with MiXCR from the multiplex PCR reads. Among some 460,000 distinct CDR3 sequences listed, 15% to 20% were seen once. The CDR3 totals 11 residues. V was cut by 1 base and J by 6 bases, with 7 bases left in between. Germline CDR1 is DFQATT and CDR2 is SNEGSKA (reference sequence). This clonotype was picked up many times. Regarding time point: newly diagnosed GD, antithyroid drugs for less than 3 months. From PBMCs, RNA was extracted and then used to make the TCR library. These sequences were also reported in another study, on T cells in Graves' hyperthyroidism and ophthalmopathy.

The rearrangement links TRBV20-1 to TRBJ2-7; D perhaps matches TRBD2 (5 bases). The TCR originated in a man aged 35-49 years with Graves disease. The sequences come from peripheral blood mononuclear cells (PBMCs), collected at new diagnosis, from a patient treated with antithyroid drugs. The CDR3 loop reads CSARGLIEQYF. CDR3 DNA: TGCAGTGCTAGAGGACTAATCGAGCAGTACTTC.